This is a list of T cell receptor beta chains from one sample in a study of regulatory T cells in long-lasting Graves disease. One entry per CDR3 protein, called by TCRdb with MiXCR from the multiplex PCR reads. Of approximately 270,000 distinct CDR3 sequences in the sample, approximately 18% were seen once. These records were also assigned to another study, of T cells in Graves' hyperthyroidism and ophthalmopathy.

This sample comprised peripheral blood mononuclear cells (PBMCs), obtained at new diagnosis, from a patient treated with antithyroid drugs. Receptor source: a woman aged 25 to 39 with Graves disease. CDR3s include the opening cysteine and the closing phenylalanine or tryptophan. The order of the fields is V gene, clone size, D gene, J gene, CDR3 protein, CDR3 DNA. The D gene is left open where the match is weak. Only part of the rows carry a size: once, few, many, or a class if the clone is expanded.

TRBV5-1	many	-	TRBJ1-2	CASSFVQGTNGYTF	TGCGCCAGCAGCTTTGTACAGGGAACGAATGGCTACACCTTC
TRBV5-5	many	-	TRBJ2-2	CASSFRDARNTGELFF	TGTGCCAGCAGCTTTCGGGACGCCAGGAACACCGGGGAGCTGTTTTTT
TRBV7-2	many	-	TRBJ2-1	CASSLQGIGNNEQFF	TGTGCCAGCAGCTTACAGGGAATAGGCAACAATGAGCAGTTCTTC
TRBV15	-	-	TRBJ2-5	CATSRDGRTQYF	TGTGCCACCAGCAGAGATGGGCGGACCCAGTACTTC
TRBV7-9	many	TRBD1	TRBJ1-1	CASSSLRGQRGTEAFF	TGTGCCAGCAGCTCGTTGAGGGGGCAGAGGGGCACTGAAGCTTTCTTT
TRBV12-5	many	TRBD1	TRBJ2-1	CASGEPGQNFNEQFF	TGTGCTAGTGGTGAACCGGGACAGAATTTCAATGAGCAGTTCTTC
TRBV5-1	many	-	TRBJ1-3	CASSLDGPRGTGNTIYF	TGCGCCAGCAGCTTGGACGGGCCACGGGGGACTGGAAACACCATATATTTT
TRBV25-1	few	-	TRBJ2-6	CASGTGHQASGANVLTF	TGTGCCAGCGGGACGGGACACCAGGCCTCTGGGGCCAACGTCCTGACTTTC
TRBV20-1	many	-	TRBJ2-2	CSASRSGRSDRELFF	TGCAGTGCTAGTCGGTCCGGTCGATCAGACCGGGAGCTGTTTTTT
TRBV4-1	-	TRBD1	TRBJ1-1	CASSQTRLQGDRRTEAFF	TGCGCCAGCAGCCAAACTCGATTGCAGGGGGATCGTAGGACTGAAGCTTTCTTT
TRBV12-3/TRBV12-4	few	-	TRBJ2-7	CASSLAERSSYEQYF	TGTGCCAGCAGTTTAGCGGAAAGGAGCTCCTACGAGCAGTACTTC
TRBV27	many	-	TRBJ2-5	CASSTAAEPKTVETQYF	TGTGCCAGCAGTACGGCTGCAGAGCCGAAGACTGTAGAGACCCAGTACTTC
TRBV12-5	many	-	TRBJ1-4	CASGQDSNEKLFF	TGTGCTAGTGGCCAGGACAGTAATGAAAAACTGTTTTTT
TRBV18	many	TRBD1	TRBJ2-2	CASHRDRNTGELFF	TGTGCCAGCCACCGGGACAGGAACACCGGGGAGCTGTTTTTT
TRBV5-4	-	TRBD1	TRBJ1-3	CASSLEGQGIPIYF	TGTGCCAGCAGCTTGGAGGGACAGGGCATCCCCATATATTTT
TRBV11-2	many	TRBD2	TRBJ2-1	CASTTKRGGLNEQFF	TGTGCCAGCACCACAAAGCGGGGGGGCCTGAATGAGCAGTTCTTC
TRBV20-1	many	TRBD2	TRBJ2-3	CSARAAGGPLSTDTQYF	TGCAGTGCTAGAGCAGCGGGGGGTCCTCTAAGCACAGATACGCAGTATTTT
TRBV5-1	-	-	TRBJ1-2	CASSKGSGEGYTF	TGCGCCAGCAGCAAAGGGTCTGGGGAAGGCTACACCTTC
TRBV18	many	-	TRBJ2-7	CASSPVTGGSEQYF	TGTGCCAGCTCCCCCGTGACCGGGGGAAGTGAGCAGTACTTC
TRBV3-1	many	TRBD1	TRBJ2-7	CASSQFGTDEQYF	TGTGCCAGCAGCCAATTCGGGACAGACGAGCAGTACTTC
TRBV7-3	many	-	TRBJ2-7	CASSLSGPYEQYF	TGTGCCAGCAGCCTAAGCGGGCCCTACGAGCAGTACTTC
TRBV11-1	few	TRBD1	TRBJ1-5	CASSLGGGGQGAHSNQPQHF	TGTGCCAGCAGCTTAGGGGGAGGAGGACAGGGGGCACATAGCAATCAGCCCCAGCATTTT
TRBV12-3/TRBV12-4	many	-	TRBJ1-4	CASSFLGQHLFF	TGTGCCAGCAGTTTTTTGGGCCAGCACCTGTTTTTT